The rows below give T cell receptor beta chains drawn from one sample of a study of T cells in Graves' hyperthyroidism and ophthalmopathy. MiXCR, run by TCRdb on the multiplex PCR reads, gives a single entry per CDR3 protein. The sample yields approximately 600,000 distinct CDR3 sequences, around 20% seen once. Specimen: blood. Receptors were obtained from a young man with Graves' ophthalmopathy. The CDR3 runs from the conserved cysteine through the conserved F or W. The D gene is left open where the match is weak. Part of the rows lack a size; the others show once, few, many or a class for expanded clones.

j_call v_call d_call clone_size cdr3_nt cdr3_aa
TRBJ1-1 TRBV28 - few TGTGCCAGCAGTTTCCCGAGGGTAAAGAACACTGAAGCTTTCTTT CASSFPRVKNTEAFF
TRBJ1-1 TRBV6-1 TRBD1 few TGTGCCAGCAGTGAACGGGGGCGAGGGGGCGAAGCTTTCTTT CASSERGRGGEAFF
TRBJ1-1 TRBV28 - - TGTGCCAGCAGTCAAGCATGGGCGAACACTGAAGCTTTCTTT CASSQAWANTEAFF
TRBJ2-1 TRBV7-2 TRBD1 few TGTGCCAGCAGCTTAGATAAGGGGGCAATTGAGCAGTTCTTC CASSLDKGAIEQFF
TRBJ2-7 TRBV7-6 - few TGTGCCAGCAGCCACCGGGACAATTCCTACGAGCAGTACTTC CASSHRDNSYEQYF
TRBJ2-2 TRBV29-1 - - TGCAGCGTTGAACTTGCCTACACCGGGGAGCTGTTTTTT CSVELAYTGELFF
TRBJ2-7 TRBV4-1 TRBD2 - TGCGCCAGCAGCCCCGGGACTAGCGGGAGGTACGTGTACGAGCAGTACTTC CASSPGTSGRYVYEQYF
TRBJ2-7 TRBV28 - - TGTGCCAGCAGTTTAGATGTCCGGGCCGAGCAGTACTTC CASSLDVRAEQYF
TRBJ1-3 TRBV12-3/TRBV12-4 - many TGTGCCAGCAGTAACGGACTGAACTCTGGAAACACCATATATTTT CASSNGLNSGNTIYF
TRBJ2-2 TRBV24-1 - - TGTGCCACCCCAGCGGAGAACACCGGGGAGCTGTTTTTT CATPAENTGELFF